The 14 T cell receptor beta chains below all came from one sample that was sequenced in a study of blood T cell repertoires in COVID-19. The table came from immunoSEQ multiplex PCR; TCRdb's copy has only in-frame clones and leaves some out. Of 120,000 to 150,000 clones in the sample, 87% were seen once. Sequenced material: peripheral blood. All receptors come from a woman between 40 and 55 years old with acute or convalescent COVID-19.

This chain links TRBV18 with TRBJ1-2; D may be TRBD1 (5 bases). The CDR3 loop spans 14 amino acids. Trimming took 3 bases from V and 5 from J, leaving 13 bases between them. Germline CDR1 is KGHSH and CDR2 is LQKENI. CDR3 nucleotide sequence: TGTGCCAGCTCACCGGGAGGGGATACATATGGCTACACCTTC. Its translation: CASSPGGDTYGYTF.

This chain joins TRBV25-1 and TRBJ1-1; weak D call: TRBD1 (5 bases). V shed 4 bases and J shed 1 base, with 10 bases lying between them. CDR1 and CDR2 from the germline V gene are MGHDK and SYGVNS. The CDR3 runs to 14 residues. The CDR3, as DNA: TGTGCCAGCAGTGGGAGGGGCGGGAACACTGAAGCTTTCTTT. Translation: CASSGRGGNTEAFF. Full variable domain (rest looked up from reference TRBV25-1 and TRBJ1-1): EADIYQTPRYLVIGTGKKITLECSQTMGHDKMYWYQQDPGMELHLIHYSYGVNSTEKGDLSSESTVSRIRTEHFPLTLESARPSHTSQYLCASSGRGGNTEAFFGQGTRLTVV.

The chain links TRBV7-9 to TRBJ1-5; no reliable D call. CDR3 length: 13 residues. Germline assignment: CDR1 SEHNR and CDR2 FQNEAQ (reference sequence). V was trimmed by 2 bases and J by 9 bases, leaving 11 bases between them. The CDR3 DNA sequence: TGTGCCAGCAGCTTATCGGTATCGAGGCCCCAGCATTTT. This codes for CASSLSVSRPQHF.

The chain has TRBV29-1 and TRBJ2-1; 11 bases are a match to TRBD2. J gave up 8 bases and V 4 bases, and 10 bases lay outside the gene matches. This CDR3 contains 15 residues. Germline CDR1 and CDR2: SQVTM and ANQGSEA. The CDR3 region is CSVGGPSGRWDEQFF. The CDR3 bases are TGCAGCGTTGGGGGGCCTAGCGGGAGGTGGGATGAGCAGTTCTTC.

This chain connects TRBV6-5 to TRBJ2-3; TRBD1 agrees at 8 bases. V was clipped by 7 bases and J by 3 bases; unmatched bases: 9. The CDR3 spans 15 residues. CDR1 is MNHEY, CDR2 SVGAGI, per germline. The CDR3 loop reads CASTGRTGRTDTQYF. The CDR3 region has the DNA TGTGCCAGCACGGGCAGGACAGGGAGAACAGATACGCAGTATTTT.

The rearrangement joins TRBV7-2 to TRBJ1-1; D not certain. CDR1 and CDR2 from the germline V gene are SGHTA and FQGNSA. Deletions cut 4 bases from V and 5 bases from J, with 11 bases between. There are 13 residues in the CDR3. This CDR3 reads CASSSWPVTEAFF. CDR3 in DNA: TGTGCCAGCAGCTCCTGGCCAGTGACTGAAGCTTTCTTT.

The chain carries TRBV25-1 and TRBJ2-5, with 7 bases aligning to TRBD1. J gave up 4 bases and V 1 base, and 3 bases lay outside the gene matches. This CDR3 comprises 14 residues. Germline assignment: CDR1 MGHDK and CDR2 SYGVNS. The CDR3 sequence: CASSEWPGGETQYF. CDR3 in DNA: TGTGCCAGCAGTGAATGGCCAGGGGGAGAGACCCAGTACTTC.

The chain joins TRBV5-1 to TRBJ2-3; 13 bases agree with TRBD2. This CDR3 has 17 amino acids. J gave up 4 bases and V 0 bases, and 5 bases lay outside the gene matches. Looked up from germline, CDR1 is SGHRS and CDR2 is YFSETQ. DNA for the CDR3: TGCGCCAGCAGCTTGGGACTAGCGGGAGGTGGGGCAGATACGCAGTATTTT. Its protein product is CASSLGLAGGGADTQYF.

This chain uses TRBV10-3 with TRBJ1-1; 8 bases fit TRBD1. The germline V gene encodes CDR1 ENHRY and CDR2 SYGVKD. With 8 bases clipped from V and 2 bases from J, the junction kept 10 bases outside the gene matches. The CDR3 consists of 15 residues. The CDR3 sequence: CAISDRGAINTEAFF. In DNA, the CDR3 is TGTGCCATCTCCGACAGGGGCGCGATAAACACTGAAGCTTTCTTT.

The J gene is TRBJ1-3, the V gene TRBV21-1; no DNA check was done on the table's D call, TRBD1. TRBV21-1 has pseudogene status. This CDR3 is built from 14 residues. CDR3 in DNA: TGTGCCAGCAGCAAAAGGCCTCACAGGGAAACCATATATTTT. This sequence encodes CASSKRPHRETIYF.

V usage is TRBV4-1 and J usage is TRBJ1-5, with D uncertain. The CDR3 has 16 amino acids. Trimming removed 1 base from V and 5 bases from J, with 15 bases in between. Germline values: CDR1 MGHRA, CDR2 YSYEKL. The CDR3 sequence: CASSQVVRGKDQPQHF. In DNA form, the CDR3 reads TGCGCCAGCAGCCAAGTCGTCCGGGGTAAGGATCAGCCCCAGCATTTT.

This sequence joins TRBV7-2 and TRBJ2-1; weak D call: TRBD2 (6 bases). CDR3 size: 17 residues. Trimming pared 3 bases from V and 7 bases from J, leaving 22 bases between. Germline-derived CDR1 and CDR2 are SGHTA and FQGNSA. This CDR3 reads CASSFGSGALLGNEQFF. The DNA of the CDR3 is TGTGCCAGCAGCTTCGGATCGGGAGCGTTACTGGGGAATGAGCAGTTCTTC. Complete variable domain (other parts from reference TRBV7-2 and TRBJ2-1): GAGVSQSPSNKVTEKGKDVELRCDPISGHTALYWYRQSLGQGLEFLIYFQGNSAPDKSGLPSDRFSAERTGGSVSTLTIQRTQQEDSAVYLCASSFGSGALLGNEQFFGPGTRLTVL.

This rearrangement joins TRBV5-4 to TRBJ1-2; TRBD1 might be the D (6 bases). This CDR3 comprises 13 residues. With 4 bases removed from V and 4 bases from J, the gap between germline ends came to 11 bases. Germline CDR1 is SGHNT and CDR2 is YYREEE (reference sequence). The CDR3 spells CASSPNRAYGYTF. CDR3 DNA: TGTGCCAGCAGCCCAAACAGGGCCTATGGCTACACCTTC.

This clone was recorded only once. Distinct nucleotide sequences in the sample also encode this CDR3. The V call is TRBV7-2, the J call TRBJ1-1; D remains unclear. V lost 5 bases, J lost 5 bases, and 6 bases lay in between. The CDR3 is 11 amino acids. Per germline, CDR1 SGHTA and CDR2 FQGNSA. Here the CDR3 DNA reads TGTGCCAGCAGCCCCAGAACTGAAGCTTTCTTT. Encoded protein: CASSPRTEAFF.